This is a list of T cell receptor beta chains from one sample in a study of human T cells and chemical hapten exposure. TCRdb itself ran the RACE reads through MiXCR, one entry per CDR3 protein. Of approximately 52,000 distinct CDR3 sequences in the sample, approximately 10% are singletons; the top ten hold approximately 9.6%. The sample in question was whole blood, obtained in connection with sensitization to the hapten diphenylcyclopropenone (DPC). The source of these receptors is a woman aged 25 to 39 with alopecia areata. Some clones in this sample may be carry-over from other donors' samples. The CDR3 runs from the conserved cysteine through the conserved F or W. The D gene is left open where the match is weak. Clone size is stated in some rows and not others, as once, few, many or a class when expanded.

V: TRBV7-9
J: TRBJ1-1
size: -
D: -
DNA: TGTGCCAGCAGTATAATCCTGGGGGCAGCTTTCTTT
CDR3: CASSIILGAAFF

V: TRBV19
J: TRBJ1-1
size: many
D: -
DNA: TGTGCCAGTAATAGTCCGGGACACGGTATGAACACTGAAGCTTTCTTT
CDR3: CASNSPGHGMNTEAFF

V: TRBV29-1
J: TRBJ2-7
size: -
D: TRBD1
DNA: TGCAGCGTTGGGGCAGGGGGATTGGACGAGCAGTACTTC
CDR3: CSVGAGGLDEQYF

V: TRBV28
J: TRBJ2-3
size: -
D: TRBD1
DNA: TGTGCCAGCAGTTTACCTATCGGGACAGGCGCGCGGATCGATACGCAGTATTTT
CDR3: CASSLPIGTGARIDTQYF

V: TRBV11-3
J: TRBJ2-1
size: -
D: TRBD1
DNA: TGTGCCAGCAGCTTCCATCCAGGGGGTGAGCAGTTCTTC
CDR3: CASSFHPGGEQFF

V: TRBV20-1
J: TRBJ1-5
size: many
D: -
DNA: TGCAGTGCTCCCCCAGGAAGCAATCAGCCCCAGCATTTT
CDR3: CSAPPGSNQPQHF

V: TRBV12-3/TRBV12-4
J: TRBJ2-3
size: many
D: -
DNA: TGTGCCAGCAGTTTATGGGATTCCAGCACAGATACGCAGTATTTT
CDR3: CASSLWDSSTDTQYF

V: TRBV20-1
J: TRBJ1-4
size: -
D: -
DNA: TGCAGTGCTAGGGAACAGATCAAGGGAAAACTGTTTTTT
CDR3: CSAREQIKGKLFF

V: TRBV20-1
J: TRBJ1-3
size: many
D: -
DNA: TGCAGTGCCCTCTACCCTAATACTGTGAGCTCTGGAAACACCATATATTTT
CDR3: CSALYPNTVSSGNTIYF

V: TRBV7-2
J: TRBJ1-1
size: -
D: TRBD1
DNA: TGTGCCAGCAGTGGGGGGACAGGGTACACTGAAGCTTTCTTT
CDR3: CASSGGTGYTEAFF

V: TRBV29-1
J: TRBJ2-2
size: -
D: -
DNA: TGCAGCGCGCAGGAGGGGCACACCGGGGAGCTGTTTTTT
CDR3: CSAQEGHTGELFF

V: TRBV2
J: TRBJ2-5
size: -
D: -
DNA: TGTGTCTGCGGGGAGGAGACCCAGTACTTC
CDR3: CVCGEETQYF

V: TRBV7-2
J: TRBJ2-5
size: few
D: TRBD1
DNA: TGTGCCAGCAGCTTAGAAGGGGGCGTAAAGACCCAGTACTTC
CDR3: CASSLEGGVKTQYF

V: TRBV2
J: TRBJ2-7
size: many
D: -
DNA: TGTGCCAGCAGGAACTACGAGCAGTACTTC
CDR3: CASRNYEQYF

V: TRBV25-1
J: TRBJ2-3
size: few
D: -
DNA: TGTGCCAGCAGTGAGGCCGGTAGCACAGATACGCAGTATTTT
CDR3: CASSEAGSTDTQYF

V: TRBV12-3/TRBV12-4
J: TRBJ1-5
size: many
D: -
DNA: TGTGCCAGCAGCCCCGACAGGTTCGGCAATCAGCCCCAGCATTTT
CDR3: CASSPDRFGNQPQHF

V: TRBV29-1
J: TRBJ1-2
size: many
D: -
DNA: TGCAGCGCCATAAGGGAGAACCGCGCCAGCTACACCTTC
CDR3: CSAIRENRASYTF

V: TRBV20-1
J: TRBJ1-3
size: few
D: -
DNA: TGCAGTGCTAGAGATAGTCCAAACTCTGGAAACACCATATATTTT
CDR3: CSARDSPNSGNTIYF

V: TRBV29-1
J: TRBJ2-7
size: -
D: TRBD2
DNA: TGCAGCGTGGTTAAAGCTAGCGGGGGGGACGAGCAGTACTTC
CDR3: CSVVKASGGDEQYF

V: TRBV5-1
J: TRBJ1-1
size: few
D: TRBD1
DNA: TGCGCCAGCAGCCCCGGGACAGGGGTCGTGAACACTGAAGCTTTCTTT
CDR3: CASSPGTGVVNTEAFF

V: TRBV28
J: TRBJ2-1
size: -
D: TRBD1
DNA: TGTGCCAGCAGAAGACCGGGACAGGGCTGGCATGAGCAGTTCTTC
CDR3: CASRRPGQGWHEQFF

V: TRBV12-3/TRBV12-4
J: TRBJ1-6
size: many
D: -
DNA: TGTGCCAGCAGTTTCGACGGGCAACATTCACCCCTCCACTTT
CDR3: CASSFDGQHSPLHF

V: TRBV5-1
J: TRBJ1-1
size: few
D: -
DNA: TGCGCCAGCAGCCCCAGGACAGTTGCGAACACTGAAGCTTTCTTT
CDR3: CASSPRTVANTEAFF

V: TRBV2
J: TRBJ1-4
size: many
D: -
DNA: TGTGCCAGCAGTGGGACAGTTAATAATGAAAAACTGTTTTTT
CDR3: CASSGTVNNEKLFF

V: TRBV5-1
J: TRBJ2-3
size: few
D: -
DNA: TGCGCCAGCAGCATCGGGGGCCCTAGCACAGATACGCAGTATTTT
CDR3: CASSIGGPSTDTQYF

V: TRBV28
J: TRBJ1-5
size: many
D: -
DNA: TGTGCCAGCATCCGACCTTGGAGCAATCAGCCCCAGCATTTT
CDR3: CASIRPWSNQPQHF

V: TRBV2
J: TRBJ1-1
size: many
D: TRBD1
DNA: TGTGCCAGCTGGGGGACAGGGGGGACTGAAGCTTTCTTT
CDR3: CASWGTGGTEAFF

V: TRBV9
J: TRBJ1-6
size: -
D: -
DNA: TGTGCCAGCAGCGTACGCCAAACCAATTCACCCCTCCACTTT
CDR3: CASSVRQTNSPLHF

V: TRBV20-1
J: TRBJ2-7
size: -
D: TRBD2
DNA: TGCAGTGCCGGACTAGCGGGAGATCCCTCCTACGAGCAGTACTTC
CDR3: CSAGLAGDPSYEQYF

V: TRBV7-2
J: TRBJ1-5
size: -
D: -
DNA: TGTGCCAGCAGCTTCCTAAATAGCAATCAGCCCCAGCATTTT
CDR3: CASSFLNSNQPQHF

V: TRBV9
J: TRBJ2-3
size: -
D: -
DNA: TGTGCCAGCAGCCCCGACAGAAGGGGAACAGATACGCAGTATTTT
CDR3: CASSPDRRGTDTQYF

V: TRBV2
J: TRBJ1-1
size: many
D: -
DNA: TGTGCCAGCAGCCCGACGGGGGCCACTGAAGCTTTCTTT
CDR3: CASSPTGATEAFF

V: TRBV18
J: TRBJ1-4
size: many
D: -
DNA: TGTGCCAGCTCACCCCGGAGGGGTGAAAAACTGTTTTTT
CDR3: CASSPRRGEKLFF

V: TRBV7-2
J: TRBJ2-7
size: -
D: -
DNA: TGTGCCAGCAGCTTAGGTTCAATTCGCGGCGGGGGCGCCCCCGAGCAGTACTTC
CDR3: CASSLGSIRGGGAPEQYF

V: TRBV28
J: TRBJ1-1
size: few
D: -
DNA: TGTGCCAGCAGTTTAAATCGGGTCACTGAAGCTTTCTTT
CDR3: CASSLNRVTEAFF

V: TRBV18
J: TRBJ2-5
size: few
D: TRBD1
DNA: TGTGCCAGCTCACCTCGGGCGGACAGGGGTCAAGAGACCCAGTACTTC
CDR3: CASSPRADRGQETQYF

V: TRBV7-8
J: TRBJ1-2
size: few
D: TRBD1
DNA: TGTGCCAGCAGCTTAACTCGGACAGGGAGGATTGATGGCTACACCTTC
CDR3: CASSLTRTGRIDGYTF

V: TRBV4-3
J: TRBJ1-3
size: -
D: TRBD1
DNA: TGCGCCAGCAGCCAACAGGACAGGGAACGTGGAAACACCATATATTTT
CDR3: CASSQQDRERGNTIYF

V: TRBV6-2/TRBV6-3
J: TRBJ2-1
size: few
D: -
DNA: TGTGCCAGCAGTTACACCCCCTATCGGACCTACAATGAGCAGTTCTTC
CDR3: CASSYTPYRTYNEQFF

V: TRBV4-3
J: TRBJ1-4
size: -
D: -
DNA: TGCGCCAGCAGCCGTACAGCCCGAACTAATGAAAAACTGTTTTTT
CDR3: CASSRTARTNEKLFF

V: TRBV20-1
J: TRBJ2-7
size: many
D: -
DNA: TGCAGTGTTGGCGCCGCCGAGCAGTACTTC
CDR3: CSVGAAEQYF

V: TRBV28
J: TRBJ2-3
size: few
D: TRBD1
DNA: TGTGCCAGCAGTTACAGCACAGGGGTTTTTGGGCAGTATTTT
CDR3: CASSYSTGVFGQYF

V: TRBV5-5
J: TRBJ1-3
size: few
D: -
DNA: TGTGCCAGCAGCTTGATGATCTCTGGAAACACCATATATTTT
CDR3: CASSLMISGNTIYF

V: TRBV5-1
J: TRBJ2-3
size: few
D: -
DNA: TGCGCCAGCAGCTTAGGGGGGTCAAGCACAGATACGCAGTATTTT
CDR3: CASSLGGSSTDTQYF

V: TRBV28
J: TRBJ2-5
size: many
D: -
DNA: TGTGCCAGCAGTTCTTCACAGGCTACCCAAGAGACCCAGTACTTC
CDR3: CASSSSQATQETQYF

V: TRBV6-2/TRBV6-3
J: TRBJ1-1
size: -
D: -
DNA: TGTGCCAGCCGGAGGGGTAGAGAGAACACTGAAGCTTTCTTT
CDR3: CASRRGRENTEAFF